This passage covers 32 T cell receptor beta chains from one sample sequenced in a study of a mutant IDH1 vaccine in newly diagnosed glioma. Only in-frame clones appear in the TCRdb table, and some are missing; sequencing was by immunoSEQ multiplex PCR. The sample includes around 76,000 clones, 75% to 90% seen only once; the top ten take roughly 0.74%. These receptors' antigens are unknown. Time point in this sample: week 23, last vaccination. Doses of 300 ug of mutant IDH1 20-mer peptide were given with topical imiquimod. Sequencing was performed on PBMCs, taken from a glioma patient whose treatment included an IDH1 peptide vaccine. These receptors were taken from a woman aged 45-59 years with glioma.

DNA for the CDR3: TGCGCCAGCGGGAGCGCGGGCGCGAGCTCCTACAATGAGCAGTTCTTC. It translates to CASGSAGASSYNEQFF. J is TRBJ2-1 and V is TRBV5-1; possible D gene TRBD2, 5 bases. V lost 7 bases and J 0 bases, leaving 17 bases between the germline ends. The CDR3 sequence is 16 residues long. Per the germline V gene, CDR1 is SGHRS and CDR2 is YFSETQ.

This chain uses TRBV10-3 with TRBJ2-7, with TRBD2 as a possible D gene (5 bases). Germline values: CDR1 ENHRY, CDR2 SYGVKD. The V gene lost 2 bases and the J gene lost 6 bases, with 8 bases spanning the gap. The CDR3 sequence is 12 residues long. The CDR3 loop is CAISEGEGEQYF. CDR3 DNA: TGTGCCATCAGTGAGGGTGAGGGCGAGCAGTACTTC.

The rearrangement uses TRBV5-4 and TRBJ2-1, with a possible D match to TRBD2 (5 bases). CDR1 SGHNT and CDR2 YYREEE come from the germline V gene (reference sequence). V gave up 0 bases and J gave up 0 bases, with 10 bases separating them. CDR3 size: 16 residues. The CDR3 region is CASSLGASGSYNEQFF. DNA for the CDR3: TGTGCCAGCAGCTTGGGCGCAAGCGGCTCCTACAATGAGCAGTTCTTC.

The chain employs TRBV4-1 and TRBJ2-7; 7 positions match TRBD1. The CDR3 has 15 amino acids. Per germline, CDR1 MGHRA and CDR2 YSYEKL. The V gene end was trimmed by 4 bases and the J gene end by 2 bases; junction bases not matched to a gene: 8. The CDR3 nucleotides read TGCGCCAGCAGCCCTCTCTGGGACAGAACCTACGAGCAGTACTTC. Its translation is CASSPLWDRTYEQYF.

The chain is built from TRBV28 and TRBJ1-2; no firm D call. This CDR3 has 17 residues. V was pared by 3 bases and J by 2 bases, with 19 bases between. Germline lookup yields CDR1 MDHEN and CDR2 SYDVKM. This CDR3 is CASSFGGQASTNYGYTF. CDR3 DNA sequence: TGTGCCAGCAGTTTCGGAGGCCAGGCGTCTACCAACTATGGCTACACCTTC.

The chain carries TRBV13 and TRBJ2-5; D is possibly TRBD1 (7 bases). Per germline, CDR1 PRHDT and CDR2 FYEKMQ (reference sequence). Trimming left V 4 bases short and J 1 base short, with 13 bases between. CDR3 length equals 15 residues. The CDR3 nucleotides read TGTGCCAGCAGCTGGCGGGACAGCTTCCAAGAGACCCAGTACTTC. Translation gives CASSWRDSFQETQYF.

The V call is TRBV11-1, the J call TRBJ2-3; the D is unclear. CDR1 SGHAT and CDR2 FQDESV come from the germline V gene (reference sequence). The CDR3 is 14 amino acids. Trimming stripped 0 bases from V and 2 bases from J, with 6 bases between. CDR3 sequence (DNA): TGTGCCAGCAGCTTAGCGGGAAACACAGATACGCAGTATTTT. Residues: CASSLAGNTDTQYF.

V is TRBV6-1 and J is TRBJ1-1; D is uncertain. The CDR3 is made up of 13 amino acids. In germline, CDR1 is MNHNS, CDR2 SASEGT. The V end was cut by 10 bases, the J end by 1 base, with 13 bases between. CDR3 sequence reads: CANKRGPNTEAFF. The CDR3 DNA is TGTGCCAACAAGAGAGGACCGAACACTGAAGCTTTCTTT.

V usage is TRBV5-4 and J usage is TRBJ1-4, with a tentative D call TRBD1 (6 bases). Trimming left V 0 bases short and J 5 bases short, with 14 bases between. CDR1 is SGHNT and CDR2 is YYREEE in the germline V gene (reference sequence). The CDR3 has 16 amino acids. The CDR3: CASSLGQGQENEKLFF. The CDR3 nucleotides read TGTGCCAGCAGCTTGGGGCAGGGGCAGGAAAATGAAAAACTGTTTTTT.

The chain uses TRBV4-1 and TRBJ2-5; possibly TRBD2 for D (5 bases). The CDR3 contains 17 residues. Germline V gives CDR1 MGHRA, CDR2 YSYEKL. Between the trimmed V and J ends, which lost 4 bases and 5 bases, there was a span of 23 bases. The CDR3 DNA is TGCGCCAGCAGCCGTAGAACCCCTAGTGGGAGTGGGGAGACCCAGTACTTC. It yields the protein CASSRRTPSGSGETQYF.

This chain uses TRBV11-2 with TRBJ2-5; unclear D gene. Trimming shortened V by 5 bases and J by 4 bases, and 17 bases separated the two germline ends. The V gene's germline CDR1 is SGHAT and CDR2 FQNNGV. CDR3 length equals 15 residues. The CDR3 region is CASSPAGTPGETQYF. CDR3 nucleotide sequence: TGTGCCAGCAGCCCCGCCGGTACTCCCGGAGAGACCCAGTACTTC.

Comments on this clone: In the same sample, other DNA sequences code for this CDR3. The rearrangement links TRBV29-1 to TRBJ1-5; D not resolved. V was shortened by 4 bases and J by 0 bases, with 7 bases between the two germline ends. This CDR3 has 13 amino acids. Germline CDR1 SQVTM, CDR2 ANQGSEA. The CDR3 loop is CSVAENSNQPQHF. CDR3 sequence (DNA): TGCAGCGTTGCCGAGAATAGCAATCAGCCCCAGCATTTT.

This chain uses TRBV5-1 with TRBJ2-7; 7 bases map to TRBD1. This CDR3 is 14 amino acids long. Germline trimming cut 4 bases from V and 6 bases from J; bases unmatched to any gene: 10. Germline CDR1 and CDR2: SGHRS and YFSETQ. The DNA for the CDR3 is TGCGCCAGCAGCCTCTCCACAGGGGACGGCGAGCAGTACTTC. Translation: CASSLSTGDGEQYF.

The V and J genes are TRBV2 and TRBJ2-5, with 12 bases aligning to TRBD2. The better agreement between TRBJ2-7 and the DNA end casts doubt on the J call. The CDR3 runs to 15 residues. From germline, CDR1 is SNHLY and CDR2 FYNNEI. Here the CDR3 reads CASSGRLAGAYEQYF. The CDR3 coding sequence is TGTGCCAGCAGTGGCCGACTAGCGGGGGCCTACGAGCAGTACTTC.

This chain links TRBV18 with TRBJ2-7; 10 positions match TRBD1. The CDR3 loop spans 13 amino acids. V shed 5 bases and J 9 bases; nucleotides not matched to a gene: 7. Looked up from germline, CDR1 is KGHSH and CDR2 is LQKENI. CDR3 bases: TGTGCCAGCTCATCCGGGACAGGGGTTTGGCAGTACTTC. Residues: CASSSGTGVWQYF.

This chain links TRBV5-1 with TRBJ2-6; D unclear. Germline CDR1 is SGHRS and CDR2 is YFSETQ. This CDR3 is 13 amino acids long. V gave up 2 bases and J gave up 0 bases, with 0 bases separating them. CDR3 sequence: CASSFSGANVLTF. DNA of the CDR3: TGCGCCAGCAGCTTCTCTGGGGCCAACGTCCTGACTTTC. Together with reference TRBV5-1 and TRBJ2-6, the CDR3 gives the full variable domain: KAGVTQTPRYLIKTRGQQVTLSCSPISGHRSVSWYQQTPGQGLQFLFEYFSETQRNKGNFPGRFSGRQFSNSRSEMNVSTLELGDSALYLCASSFSGANVLTFGAGSRLTVL.

The chain combines TRBV12-5 with TRBJ2-3, with D possibly being TRBD1 or TRBD2 (5 bases each). V was shortened by 1 base and J by 2 bases, with 16 bases between the two germline ends. The CDR3 length is 17 residues. CDR1 and CDR2 (germline): LGHNT, FRNRAP. CDR3 sequence (DNA): TGTGCTAGTGGTTTGGCCGGCCTCGGGACCGTCACAGATACGCAGTATTTT. Its protein is CASGLAGLGTVTDTQYF.

V is TRBV6-1 and J is TRBJ2-7; the D is unclear. In germline, CDR1 is MNHNS, CDR2 SASEGT. V was trimmed by 2 bases and J by 4 bases, leaving 6 bases between them. The CDR3 has 12 amino acids. The CDR3 sequence is CASSESRYEQYF. CDR3 nucleotide sequence: TGTGCCAGCAGTGAAAGTAGATACGAGCAGTACTTC.

A few counts support this clone. The chain recombines TRBV10-1 with TRBJ1-5; tentatively, D is TRBD1 (5 bases). Trimming left V 6 bases short and J 5 bases short, with 11 bases between. Germline lookup yields CDR1 WNHNN and CDR2 SYGVQD (reference sequence). There are 13 residues in the CDR3. The CDR3 sequence: CASSPSRDQPQHF. For the CDR3, the DNA is TGCGCCAGCAGCCCCTCCAGGGATCAGCCCCAGCATTTT.

The chain is built from TRBV9 and TRBJ2-1; 12 bases align to TRBD1. Trimming cost V 0 bases and J 6 bases; bases outside gene matches: 1. CDR3 length equals 15 residues. In germline, CDR1 is SGDLS, CDR2 YYNGEE. CDR3 in amino acids: CASSVGGQGANEQFF. CDR3 sequence (DNA): TGTGCCAGCAGCGTAGGGGGACAGGGGGCCAATGAGCAGTTCTTC.

V and J are TRBV30 and TRBJ1-5; D gene unclear. The V gene's germline CDR1 is GTSNPN and CDR2 SVGIG (reference sequence). V dropped 4 bases and J dropped 0 bases, with 13 bases sitting between them. The CDR3 is 15 residues long. The CDR3 DNA reads TGTGCCTGGAACCCGCGGGCGGGTAGCAATCAGCCCCAGCATTTT. It translates to CAWNPRAGSNQPQHF.

The V call is TRBV27, the J call TRBJ1-2; tentatively, D is TRBD1 (6 bases). Germline V lookup: CDR1 MNHEY, CDR2 SMNVEV (reference sequence). The CDR3 sequence is 15 residues long. Trimming took off 0 bases at V and 7 bases at J, with 15 bases between the two ends. The CDR3 nucleotides read TGTGCCAGCAGTTTATCTGACAGGTCATTGGGTGGCTACACCTTC. Translating it yields CASSLSDRSLGGYTF.

The V call is TRBV28, the J call TRBJ2-7; 8 bases map to TRBD1. Per germline, CDR1 MDHEN and CDR2 SYDVKM. V lost 10 bases, J lost 3 bases, and 8 bases stayed unmatched. The CDR3 totals 13 residues. CDR3 nucleotide sequence: TGTGCCACCACAGGGGGAAGATACTACGAGCAGTACTTC. This codes for CATTGGRYYEQYF.

This chain connects TRBV28 to TRBJ1-4; 7 bases fit TRBD1. The length of the CDR3 is 15 residues. V was clipped by 5 bases and J by 3 bases; unmatched bases: 6. Germline lookup yields CDR1 MDHEN and CDR2 SYDVKM. CDR3 nucleotides: TGTGCCAGCAGTCAAACAGGGGCCTCTAATGAAAAACTGTTTTTT. This codes for CASSQTGASNEKLFF.

The J gene is TRBJ2-1, the V gene TRBV5-5, with D perhaps matching TRBD1 (5 bases). Trimming cost V 5 bases and J 5 bases, with 11 bases left between them. The CDR3 sequence is 13 residues long. Germline CDR1 reads SGHKS; CDR2 reads YYEKEE (reference sequence). The CDR3 sequence is CASRKLQDNEQFF. The CDR3 DNA sequence: TGTGCCAGCAGAAAATTACAGGACAATGAGCAGTTCTTC.

This clone has just a few counts. J is TRBJ1-5 and V is TRBV9, with 9 bases that match TRBD1. CDR3 length equals 15 residues. Germline values: CDR1 SGDLS, CDR2 YYNGEE. Unmatched junction bases numbered 6, after V lost 5 bases and J lost 3 bases. CDR3 coding DNA: TGTGCCAGCAGTGGGACAGGGAGGGACAATCAGCCCCAGCATTTT. This translates into CASSGTGRDNQPQHF.

The chain carries TRBV7-2 and TRBJ2-7, with 7 positions matching TRBD1. The CDR3 is 16 amino acids. V shed 5 bases and J 0 bases; nucleotides not matched to a gene: 10. Germline CDR1 is SGHTA and CDR2 is FQGNSA. CDR3 nucleotides: TGTGCCAGCAGCGGACTGGGACAGCCAAGCTCCTACGAGCAGTACTTC. The encoded protein is CASSGLGQPSSYEQYF.

The CDR3 is CSVGTTSTDTQYF. The DNA for the CDR3 is TGCAGCGTTGGGACTACCTCCACAGATACGCAGTATTTT. V gene TRBV29-1 combines with J gene TRBJ2-3; perhaps TRBD2 as D (6 bases). Deletions cut 4 bases from V and 2 bases from J, with 10 bases between. Germline lookup yields CDR1 SQVTM and CDR2 ANQGSEA. This CDR3 has 13 residues.

Worth noting for this clone: This same CDR3 is encoded by further DNA sequences in the sample. The CDR3 DNA reads as TGTGCCAGCAGTGATCGACAGCTCAATCAGCCCCAGCATTTT. Protein sequence: CASSDRQLNQPQHF. J is TRBJ1-5 and V is TRBV2; a weak D match, TRBD1 (5 bases). Germline V lookup: CDR1 SNHLY, CDR2 FYNNEI. V was clipped by 3 bases and J by 3 bases, with 9 bases between them. This CDR3 region has 14 residues.

The rearrangement links TRBV7-3 to TRBJ2-1, with 9 bases identical to TRBD2. CDR3 length equals 15 residues. Germline V gene data show CDR1 as SGHTA and CDR2 as FQGTGA. J lost 3 bases, V lost 6 bases, and 6 bases had no gene match. Here the CDR3 reads CASSWSSGGYNEQFF. The CDR3 coding sequence is TGTGCCAGCAGTTGGAGTAGCGGGGGCTACAATGAGCAGTTCTTC.

The CDR3 sequence: CASSWTGSVAGSGEQYF. Written as DNA, the CDR3 is TGCGCCAGCAGCTGGACAGGGTCGGTAGCGGGCTCTGGGGAGCAGTACTTC. The J gene is TRBJ2-5, the V gene TRBV5-1, with D possibly matching TRBD1 (8 bases). Per germline, CDR1 SGHRS and CDR2 YFSETQ. This CDR3 comprises 17 residues. Trimming took 3 bases from V and 11 from J, leaving 29 bases between them. Complete variable domain (other parts from reference TRBV5-1 and TRBJ2-5): KAGVTQTPRYLIKTRGQQVTLSCSPISGHRSVSWYQQTPGQGLQFLFEYFSETQRNKGNFPGRFSGRQFSNSRSEMNVSTLELGDSALYLCASSWTGSVAGSGEQYFGPGTRLLVL.

This clone has just a few counts. The chain uses TRBV29-1 and TRBJ2-1; weak D call: TRBD1 (6 bases). The germline V gene encodes CDR1 SQVTM and CDR2 ANQGSEA. Trimming shortened V by 6 bases and J by 6 bases, and 12 bases separated the two germline ends. The CDR3 totals 12 residues. The CDR3 is CSVKGGSNEQFF. The CDR3 DNA sequence: TGCAGCGTCAAAGGGGGATCCAATGAGCAGTTCTTC.